A selection of T cell receptor beta chains follows, all from one sample in a study of CD8 T cells in Susac syndrome. TCRdb processed the immunoSEQ multiplex PCR reads anew with MiXCR; each CDR3 protein has one entry. This sample has 180,000 or so distinct CDR3 sequences; 85% to 95% occur once, and the top ten carry roughly 0.1%. Sequenced sample: CD4+ T cells from PBMCs. These receptors all come from a human donor in good health. CDR3s include the opening cysteine and the closing phenylalanine or tryptophan. The D gene is left open where the match is weak. Size is stated for part of the rows, as once, few or many counts, or as a class when the clone is expanded.

v_call: TRBV29-1; clone_size: -; j_call: TRBJ2-6; d_call: -; cdr3_nt: TGCAGCGTACAGACAGACTTGAACTCTGGGGCCAACGTCCTGACTTTC; cdr3_aa: CSVQTDLNSGANVLTF
v_call: TRBV3-1; clone_size: -; j_call: TRBJ2-5; d_call: TRBD2; cdr3_nt: TGTGCCAGCAGCCAAGTGGCGGGGAGGGTCGAGACCCAGTACTTC; cdr3_aa: CASSQVAGRVETQYF
v_call: TRBV20-1; clone_size: -; j_call: TRBJ1-1; d_call: -; cdr3_nt: TGCAGTGCTAGAGACGGAGACAGCGAAGCTTTCTTT; cdr3_aa: CSARDGDSEAFF
v_call: TRBV5-1; clone_size: -; j_call: TRBJ1-1; d_call: -; cdr3_nt: TGCGCCAGCAGCTTGGTTCAGGTCGGGAGCACTGAAGCTTTCTTT; cdr3_aa: CASSLVQVGSTEAFF
v_call: TRBV28; clone_size: -; j_call: TRBJ2-1; d_call: -; cdr3_nt: TGTGCCAGCAGCCCCGGGGACGGGGGCTACAATGAGCAGTTCTTC; cdr3_aa: CASSPGDGGYNEQFF
v_call: TRBV3-1; clone_size: -; j_call: TRBJ1-2; d_call: -; cdr3_nt: TGTGCCAGCAGCCAAGAGGGAAGGAACGGCTACACCTTC; cdr3_aa: CASSQEGRNGYTF
v_call: TRBV28; clone_size: -; j_call: TRBJ2-3; d_call: -; cdr3_nt: TGTGCCAGCGCTGGGGGGATTGGGACAGATACGCAGTATTTT; cdr3_aa: CASAGGIGTDTQYF
v_call: TRBV5-1; clone_size: once; j_call: TRBJ1-1; d_call: TRBD1; cdr3_nt: TGCGCCAGCAGCCGAGGGACAGGGACCACTGAAGCTTTCTTT; cdr3_aa: CASSRGTGTTEAFF
v_call: TRBV20-1; clone_size: few; j_call: TRBJ2-3; d_call: -; cdr3_nt: TGCAGTGCTAGGGTCGGAACAGATACGCAGTATTTT; cdr3_aa: CSARVGTDTQYF
v_call: TRBV6-1; clone_size: -; j_call: TRBJ2-1; d_call: -; cdr3_nt: TGTGCCAGCACCCTACCAGCCGGAGGAGGGCCGGGGAATGAGCAGTTCTTC; cdr3_aa: CASTLPAGGGPGNEQFF
v_call: TRBV6-2/TRBV6-3; clone_size: -; j_call: TRBJ2-5; d_call: -; cdr3_nt: TGTGCCAGCAGTTACTCCCGGGGGCGCAAAGAGACCCAGTACTTC; cdr3_aa: CASSYSRGRKETQYF
v_call: TRBV28; clone_size: -; j_call: TRBJ2-1; d_call: TRBD2; cdr3_nt: TGTGCCAGCAGGACTAGCGGGAGGCGGAGGGGTATTGAGCAGTTCTTC; cdr3_aa: CASRTSGRRRGIEQFF
v_call: TRBV19; clone_size: -; j_call: TRBJ2-3; d_call: -; cdr3_nt: TGTGCCAGTGGGGGGCCAGATACGCAGTATTTT; cdr3_aa: CASGGPDTQYF
v_call: TRBV20-1; clone_size: once; j_call: TRBJ2-7; d_call: -; cdr3_nt: TGCAGTGCTAGGTCGGCAGGGTCCCTCGAGCAGTACTTC; cdr3_aa: CSARSAGSLEQYF
v_call: TRBV15; clone_size: -; j_call: TRBJ1-2; d_call: -; cdr3_nt: TGTGCCACCAGCAGAGCCCTTAGGACGAATGACTATGGCTACACCTTC; cdr3_aa: CATSRALRTNDYGYTF
v_call: TRBV5-4; clone_size: -; j_call: TRBJ1-6; d_call: TRBD1; cdr3_nt: TGTGCCAGCAGGCCGACAGGGACCAATTCACCCCTCCACTTT; cdr3_aa: CASRPTGTNSPLHF
v_call: TRBV20-1; clone_size: -; j_call: TRBJ2-1; d_call: -; cdr3_nt: TGCAGTGTCCTGAGGACGCTCGGGGGCTCCTTCTCCTACAATGAGCAGTTCTTC; cdr3_aa: CSVLRTLGGSFSYNEQFF
v_call: TRBV20-1; clone_size: -; j_call: TRBJ1-2; d_call: -; cdr3_nt: TGCAGTGCTAGTCGGGGGAGATCTAACTATGGCTACACCTTC; cdr3_aa: CSASRGRSNYGYTF
v_call: TRBV3-1; clone_size: -; j_call: TRBJ2-1; d_call: -; cdr3_nt: TGTGCCAGCAGCCAAGAATCTTGGGCGTCAGGCAATGAGCAGTTCTTC; cdr3_aa: CASSQESWASGNEQFF
v_call: TRBV6-1; clone_size: -; j_call: TRBJ2-3; d_call: -; cdr3_nt: TGTGCCAGCAGTGGCCAGTGGATGGGGTCTACGCAGTATTTT; cdr3_aa: CASSGQWMGSTQYF
v_call: TRBV29-1; clone_size: -; j_call: TRBJ1-4; d_call: -; cdr3_nt: TGCAGCGCCAACCAACAGGGACCGGGTGAAAAACTGTTTTTT; cdr3_aa: CSANQQGPGEKLFF
v_call: TRBV3-1; clone_size: -; j_call: TRBJ2-1; d_call: TRBD2; cdr3_nt: TGTGCCAGCAGCCCTACCGGGACTAGCGGCGATGAGCAGTTCTTC; cdr3_aa: CASSPTGTSGDEQFF
v_call: TRBV3-1; clone_size: -; j_call: TRBJ2-1; d_call: -; cdr3_nt: TGTGCCAGCAGCCAAGACGATGCAGGGCAGTTCTTC; cdr3_aa: CASSQDDAGQFF
v_call: TRBV20-1; clone_size: -; j_call: TRBJ2-4; d_call: TRBD1; cdr3_nt: TGCAGTGCTACCCCACAGGGGGCTGGCGGCATTCAGTACTTC; cdr3_aa: CSATPQGAGGIQYF
v_call: TRBV29-1; clone_size: once; j_call: TRBJ2-1; d_call: -; cdr3_nt: TGCAGCGTCCTAAGTCCTGTCTACAATGAGCAGTTCTTC; cdr3_aa: CSVLSPVYNEQFF
v_call: TRBV29-1; clone_size: once; j_call: TRBJ2-1; d_call: -; cdr3_nt: TGCAGCGTTGGGGCCAAGGGGACAAGCTCCTACAATGAGCAGTTCTTC; cdr3_aa: CSVGAKGTSSYNEQFF
v_call: TRBV3-1; clone_size: -; j_call: TRBJ2-4; d_call: -; cdr3_nt: TGTGCCAGCAGCCGTCAGGGCAGCAAAAACATTCAGTACTTC; cdr3_aa: CASSRQGSKNIQYF
v_call: TRBV18; clone_size: -; j_call: TRBJ1-2; d_call: -; cdr3_nt: TGTGCCAGCTCACCACCGGACACCCCGGATGGCTACACCTTC; cdr3_aa: CASSPPDTPDGYTF
v_call: TRBV6-5; clone_size: -; j_call: TRBJ2-7; d_call: -; cdr3_nt: TGTGCCAGCAGCGCCTGGGATAGAAAGCAGTACTTC; cdr3_aa: CASSAWDRKQYF
v_call: TRBV29-1; clone_size: -; j_call: TRBJ2-3; d_call: TRBD2; cdr3_nt: TGCAGCGTTGAAGGGACTAGCGGGCGCACAGATACGCAGTATTTT; cdr3_aa: CSVEGTSGRTDTQYF
v_call: TRBV3-1; clone_size: -; j_call: TRBJ2-1; d_call: -; cdr3_nt: TGTGCCAGCAGCCAGGATAAGGGATACAATGAGCAGTTCTTC; cdr3_aa: CASSQDKGYNEQFF
v_call: TRBV20-1; clone_size: once; j_call: TRBJ1-3; d_call: TRBD1; cdr3_nt: TGCAGTGCTAGAGATCCCCTACAGGGGGACTCTGGAAACACCATATATTTT; cdr3_aa: CSARDPLQGDSGNTIYF
v_call: TRBV5-4; clone_size: -; j_call: TRBJ2-5; d_call: -; cdr3_nt: TGTGCCAGCAGCTTGGAGTTCAGGGAAGAGACCCAGTACTTC; cdr3_aa: CASSLEFREETQYF
v_call: TRBV30; clone_size: -; j_call: TRBJ2-1; d_call: -; cdr3_nt: TGTGCCTGGAGTTCGCCATGGGGGCGCGCCTACAATGAGCAGTTCTTC; cdr3_aa: CAWSSPWGRAYNEQFF
v_call: TRBV20-1; clone_size: -; j_call: TRBJ1-2; d_call: -; cdr3_nt: TGCAGTGCTAGGGCTCATGACTATGGCTACACCTTC; cdr3_aa: CSARAHDYGYTF
v_call: TRBV29-1; clone_size: -; j_call: TRBJ1-2; d_call: -; cdr3_nt: TGCAGCGCCTCAGGGGAGGCTAACTATGGCTACACCTTC; cdr3_aa: CSASGEANYGYTF
v_call: TRBV20-1; clone_size: -; j_call: TRBJ1-2; d_call: -; cdr3_nt: TGCAGTGCTAGTGGAGGGAACGGCTACACCTTC; cdr3_aa: CSASGGNGYTF
v_call: TRBV5-1; clone_size: -; j_call: TRBJ2-3; d_call: -; cdr3_nt: TGCGCCAGCAGCTTGATGGGCGGTAGCACAGATACGCAGTATTTT; cdr3_aa: CASSLMGGSTDTQYF
v_call: TRBV28; clone_size: -; j_call: TRBJ2-5; d_call: -; cdr3_nt: TGTGCCAGCAGTGAAGGACAGTCGAGAGAGACCCAGTACTTC; cdr3_aa: CASSEGQSRETQYF
v_call: TRBV29-1; clone_size: -; j_call: TRBJ1-1; d_call: -; cdr3_nt: TGCAGCGCCACGGGAGGAGGGTTGGGGGAAGCTTTCTTT; cdr3_aa: CSATGGGLGEAFF
v_call: TRBV2; clone_size: -; j_call: TRBJ2-3; d_call: TRBD1; cdr3_nt: TGTGCCAGCGGGTTCGGGACAGGGTCGAATACGCAGTATTTT; cdr3_aa: CASGFGTGSNTQYF
v_call: TRBV29-1; clone_size: -; j_call: TRBJ2-1; d_call: TRBD2; cdr3_nt: TGCAGCGCCAAGCGGGCACCGGGACTAGCGGGAGTATTAAATGAGCAGTTCTTC; cdr3_aa: CSAKRAPGLAGVLNEQFF
v_call: TRBV20-1; clone_size: -; j_call: TRBJ2-7; d_call: -; cdr3_nt: TGCAGTGCTAGAAGGGGGGCCGAGCAGTACTTC; cdr3_aa: CSARRGAEQYF
v_call: TRBV15; clone_size: -; j_call: TRBJ1-5; d_call: TRBD1; cdr3_nt: TGTGCCACCAGCAGAGGACAGGGAGAGCAGCCCCAGCATTTT; cdr3_aa: CATSRGQGEQPQHF
v_call: TRBV28; clone_size: once; j_call: TRBJ2-5; d_call: -; cdr3_nt: TGTGCCAGCATCCAACCGAGCCAAGAGACCCAGTACTTC; cdr3_aa: CASIQPSQETQYF
v_call: TRBV18; clone_size: -; j_call: TRBJ2-1; d_call: TRBD2; cdr3_nt: TGTGCCAGCTCACCACCAGCGGGGGGGCCGAGCAATGAGCAGTTCTTC; cdr3_aa: CASSPPAGGPSNEQFF
v_call: TRBV9; clone_size: -; j_call: TRBJ2-1; d_call: TRBD2; cdr3_nt: TGTGCCAGCGGCTCCGGGAGGTACAATGAGCAGTTCTTC; cdr3_aa: CASGSGRYNEQFF
v_call: TRBV24-1; clone_size: once; j_call: TRBJ2-1; d_call: TRBD2; cdr3_nt: TGTGCCACCAGTGATTGGGGGAGGGGCTACAATGAGCAGTTCTTC; cdr3_aa: CATSDWGRGYNEQFF
v_call: TRBV3-1; clone_size: few; j_call: TRBJ1-5; d_call: -; cdr3_nt: TGTGCCAGCAGTCAAGACGTGGGTGGGAATCAGCCCCAGCATTTT; cdr3_aa: CASSQDVGGNQPQHF